This record covers a single T cell receptor (beta chain). Its antigen remains unknown. The sample comes from a study of cytomegalovirus exposure and HLA in healthy donors. The CDR3 has 13 amino acids. CDR1 and CDR2 from the germline V gene are LNHDA and SQIVND (reference sequence). Those who donated were healthy bone marrow donors. The study's findings and limits: Excluded: some indistinguishable V segments such as TRBV6-2 and TRBV6-3. A highly shared variant cluster was judged a likely technical artifact. Despite most TCR sequences being rare, some public TCRs occurred in many donors.

It was with 60 Vbeta and 13 Jbeta primers that the PCR ran. Data came from immunoSEQ multiplex PCR; TCRdb stores just in-frame clones and leaves some out. Of approximately 110,000 clones listed, approximately 80% are singletons. The rearrangement joins TRBV19 to TRBJ1-5; 7 bases are shared with TRBD1. The source of this sequence is a man aged 25-40 years in good health and CMV-seropositive. Material: PBMCs. The CDR3 DNA is TGTGCTCCGGGGGACAGCCCTTATCAGCCCCAGCATTTT. It codes for CAPGDSPYQPQHF.